This T cell receptor (beta chain) was sequenced during a study of molecular identifiers for immune sequencing clone quantification. Whole-study findings and limits: Among around 970,000 naive cells, spiked Jurkat TCR RNA from a single cell was reportedly detectable. Effector cells had over 98% of their molecules in clones above 20 RNA copies, while naive cells had under 1%.

The germline V gene has CDR1 DFQATT and CDR2 SNEGSKA (reference sequence). This CDR3 spans 15 amino acids. The V segment lost 0 bases and the J segment 0 bases; nucleotides outside the gene matches: 5. This clonotype was detected many times. Its antigen is undetermined. Previously reported methods and listed TCR primers produced the bulk TCR libraries. TCRdb itself ran the PCR reads through MiXCR, one entry per CDR3 protein. Of 100,000 or so distinct CDR3 sequences listed, 21% are singletons. Libraries used about 19,000 to 1,000,000 sorted naive CD8 T cells and 10%, 30% or 50% RNA input. What was sequenced was naive CD8+ T cells from blood, with Jurkat cell RNA spiked in. Described subset: FACS-sorted CD8+CD4-CCR7+CD45RA+ naive T cells. The V gene is TRBV20-1, the J gene TRBJ2-7; TRBD1 matches 7 bases. The receptor comes from a human donor in good health. Some libraries in this study had Jurkat cell RNA spiked in. The DNA for the CDR3 is TGCAGTGCTAGAGATAGGGGGCTGGCCTCCTACGAGCAGTACTTC. Its translation: CSARDRGLASYEQYF.